A selection of T cell receptor beta chains follows, all from one sample in a study of T cells after somatic rescue of genetic block. Using immunoSEQ multiplex PCR, the repertoire was profiled, and TCRdb retains in-frame clones only, with some absent. The sample includes 13,000 to 15,000 clones, approximately 71% seen only once; the top ten take under 35%. The sequencing input was peripheral blood mononuclear cells (PBMCs). The receptors were gathered from a man aged 18 to 30. Both conserved end residues are part of each CDR3. Fields, in order: V gene, clone size, D gene, J gene, CDR3 DNA, CDR3 protein. A D gene is named only where the DNA matches it firmly. Clone size is shown for a subset of rows, as once, few, many or a class of expanded clone.

TRBV5-1	.	.	TRBJ2-6	TGCGCCAGCAGCTTTCCCTCTGGGGCCAACGTCCTGACTTTC	CASSFPSGANVLTF
TRBV6-1	.	TRBD2	TRBJ2-1	TGTGCCAGCAGTCTAGCGGGAGTGTACAATGAGCAGTTCTTC	CASSLAGVYNEQFF
TRBV5-1	once	TRBD2	TRBJ2-7	TGCGCCAGCAGCCGGACTAGCGGGAGCTGGTACGAGCAGTACTTC	CASSRTSGSWYEQYF
TRBV30	.	.	TRBJ2-7	TGTGCCTGGAGTGTACGTCGACACGAGCAGTACTTC	CAWSVRRHEQYF
TRBV7-9	.	TRBD1	TRBJ2-1	TGTGCCAGCAGCTCTATCGGACAGGGGGCGCGGAATGAGCAGTTCTTC	CASSSIGQGARNEQFF
TRBV27	.	TRBD1	TRBJ2-6	TGTGCCAGCAGAGCCGGGACAGGCTTCTCTGGGGCCAACGTCCTGACTTTC	CASRAGTGFSGANVLTF
TRBV5-1	.	.	TRBJ2-2	TGCGCCAGCAGCTTGGTCCGGGGGCCCACCGGGGAGCTGTTTTTT	CASSLVRGPTGELFF
TRBV28	.	TRBD1	TRBJ1-4	TGTGCCAGCAGCCCCGACAGGGGGCCTGAAAAACTGTTTTTT	CASSPDRGPEKLFF
TRBV7-8	.	.	TRBJ2-3	TGTGCCAGCAGCCCACGAGAGAGGGGCGATACGCAGTATTTT	CASSPRERGDTQYF
TRBV28	few	.	TRBJ1-2	TGTGCCAGCAGTTACCTGGACAGAAACTATGGCTACACCTTC	CASSYLDRNYGYTF
TRBV5-8	.	TRBD2	TRBJ2-2	TGTGCCAGCAGCCTAAGACTAGCGTCTCTCCCCACAGGCGGGGAGCTGTTTTTT	CASSLRLASLPTGGELFF
TRBV5-4	.	.	TRBJ1-3	TGTGCCAGCAGCTTGGAGAGTACAGCACAGGGAACTATCTCTGGAAACACCATATATTTT	CASSLESTAQGTISGNTIYF
TRBV5-1	.	.	TRBJ2-5	TGCGCCAGCAGCTTGGCGCAGGGGACCCAGTACTTC	CASSLAQGTQYF
TRBV30	.	.	TRBJ2-6	TGTGCCTCGTATCGGGCCGCTTGGGCCAACGTCCTGACTTTC	CASYRAAWANVLTF
TRBV10-3	.	.	TRBJ2-1	TGTGCCATCAGTGAGTCCCTCGGCGGGCTTATTTATAGCAATGGTGAGCAGTTCTTC	CAISESLGGLIYSNGEQFF
TRBV5-4	.	.	TRBJ2-6	TGTGCCAGCAGCCCGGGGACCTCTGGGGCCAACGTCCTGACTTTC	CASSPGTSGANVLTF
TRBV7-6	many	.	TRBJ1-5	TGTGCCAGCAGCTTAGGGGGCGCCTGGGATCAGCCCCAGCATTTT	CASSLGGAWDQPQHF
TRBV18	once	TRBD1	TRBJ2-2	TGTGCCAGCTCACCACTCTCAATGGGGACAGGGAACACCGGGGAGCTGTTTTTT	CASSPLSMGTGNTGELFF
TRBV28	medium-sized	TRBD1	TRBJ2-3	TGTGCCAGCAGTTTAGCCCCGGGACAGGGGGCAAGAGATACGCAGTATTTT	CASSLAPGQGARDTQYF
TRBV6-5	.	TRBD1	TRBJ1-2	TGTGCCAGCAGTTACTCAAAGACAGGGCGTGGCTACACCTTC	CASSYSKTGRGYTF
TRBV5-8	few	.	TRBJ2-3	TGTGCCAGCAGCGCCGGACTCCGAGATACGCAGTATTTT	CASSAGLRDTQYF
TRBV4-1	few	.	TRBJ2-3	TGCGCCAGCAGCCACGGACGTCCCCCTAGCACAGATACGCAGTATTTT	CASSHGRPPSTDTQYF
TRBV28	.	.	TRBJ1-1	TGTGCCAGCAGTTTATTAGTGGTACATGCGAACACTGAAGCTTTCTTT	CASSLLVVHANTEAFF
TRBV2	few	.	TRBJ1-2	TGTGCCAGCAGTGAGAACAGATCAGCCTATGGCTACACCTTC	CASSENRSAYGYTF
TRBV7-3	.	.	TRBJ2-7	TGTGCCAGCTCCCCCGGGAGTGGCTACGAGCAGTACTTC	CASSPGSGYEQYF
TRBV5-1	once	.	TRBJ2-7	TGCGCCAGCAGCCCAGCCGGGGGCGAGCAGTACTTC	CASSPAGGEQYF
TRBV10-3	few	.	TRBJ2-7	TGTGCCATCAGTGTTGGAGATTCCTACGAGCAGTACTTC	CAISVGDSYEQYF
TRBV6-7	.	.	TRBJ2-1	TGTGCCAGCACATCGGCGTTCTACAATGAGCAGTTCTTC	CASTSAFYNEQFF
TRBV5-4	once	.	TRBJ1-4	TGTGCCAGCAGCTTCGGACAGCGAGGTGAAAAACTGTTTTTT	CASSFGQRGEKLFF
TRBV5-1	.	TRBD2	TRBJ2-1	TGCGCCAGCAGCTTTAGCGGGGACCACAATGAGCAGTTCTTC	CASSFSGDHNEQFF
TRBV18	.	TRBD2	TRBJ2-7	TGTGCCAGCTCACCACCGAGGCTAGCGGGCTCCTACGAGCAGTACTTC	CASSPPRLAGSYEQYF
TRBV10-3	.	.	TRBJ1-2	TGTGCCACCCAGGGACTGGGGCTTGGCTACACCTTC	CATQGLGLGYTF
TRBV5-1	.	.	TRBJ2-3	TGCGCCAGCAGCTTGAGTCCCGGGGCTACAGATACGCAGTATTTT	CASSLSPGATDTQYF
TRBV13	few	.	TRBJ2-2	TGTGCCAGCACAAAGGGAAAGGGCACCGGGGAGCTGTTTTTT	CASTKGKGTGELFF
TRBV9	.	.	TRBJ1-3	TGTGCCAGCAGCGCCCCTCAGACAGGCAACTCTGGAAACACCATATATTTT	CASSAPQTGNSGNTIYF
TRBV5-4	.	TRBD1	TRBJ2-7	TGTGCCAGCAGCTTTTCCGGGACAGGGGACGAGCAGTACTTC	CASSFSGTGDEQYF
TRBV5-4	.	TRBD1	TRBJ2-5	TGTGCCAGCAGCACGACAGGGGGGATAGGAGAGACCCAGTACTTC	CASSTTGGIGETQYF
TRBV4-1	few	TRBD1	TRBJ1-5	TGCGCCAGCAGCCAAGTCAACAGGGGTCAGGCAAGGCAGCCCCAGCATTTT	CASSQVNRGQARQPQHF
TRBV5-6	.	.	TRBJ2-7	TGTGCCAGCAGCTTGGAGGCACGAGGCTACGAGCAGTACTTC	CASSLEARGYEQYF
TRBV5-5	.	TRBD1	TRBJ2-7	TGTGCCAGCAGCCAACGGGACAGCCCTCCTGGCGAGCAGTACTTC	CASSQRDSPPGEQYF
TRBV6-1	medium-sized	.	TRBJ1-2	TGTGCCAGCAGATTGACCGTTAACTATGGCTACACCTTC	CASRLTVNYGYTF
TRBV9	few	.	TRBJ2-7	TGTGCCAGCAGCGTAGAGGAGGGCCTAAGGAGTGAGCAGTACTTC	CASSVEEGLRSEQYF
TRBV18	.	TRBD1	TRBJ2-7	TGTGCCAGCTCACCAGGACAGGTCTACGAGCAGTACTTC	CASSPGQVYEQYF
TRBV27	few	.	TRBJ2-7	TGTGCCAGCAGGATCCTCAGGGGAGAAGGCGAGCAGTACTTC	CASRILRGEGEQYF
TRBV6-6	.	TRBD1	TRBJ2-1	TGTGCCAGCAGCCGGGACAGGGGGCCCTTCAATGAGCAGTTCTTC	CASSRDRGPFNEQFF
TRBV7-9	.	.	TRBJ1-1	TGTGCCAGCAGCTTAGGGGTAACTGAAGCTTTCTTT	CASSLGVTEAFF
TRBV6-1	.	.	TRBJ2-1	TGTGCCAGCAGTCGGTCAGGGGCGGCCTTTAATGAGCAGTTCTTC	CASSRSGAAFNEQFF
TRBV27	.	.	TRBJ2-7	TGTGCCAGCAGTCTTGGGACCCTCGGCCACGAGCAGTACTTC	CASSLGTLGHEQYF
TRBV19	.	.	TRBJ1-2	TGTGCCAGTAGTATAGACAGGGAGGACTATGGCTACACCTTC	CASSIDREDYGYTF
TRBV4-1	medium-sized	.	TRBJ2-7	TGCGCCAGCAGAGGAGGGCCGAGCTCCTACGAGCAGTACTTC	CASRGGPSSYEQYF
TRBV2	.	TRBD1	TRBJ1-2	TGTGCCAGCAGGACAGGGTTTAACTATGGCTACACCTTC	CASRTGFNYGYTF
TRBV30	.	.	TRBJ1-1	TGTGCCTGGGCTAGACAGTTGAACACTGAAGCTTTCTTT	CAWARQLNTEAFF
TRBV18	once	.	TRBJ2-1	TGTGCCAGCTCACCAAGACGGGAGTTCTTCCCTAACAATGAGCAGTTCTTC	CASSPRREFFPNNEQFF